Included here is one T cell receptor beta chain sequence, with context. Germline CDR1 SGHTA, CDR2 FQGNSA. There are 13 residues in the CDR3. V gave up 2 bases and J gave up 6 bases, with 9 bases separating them. The data originate from a study of tumor-infiltrating lymphocytes in oesophageal squamous cell carcinoma. Each CDR3 protein is one row after TCRdb ran MiXCR on the PCR reads. The sample holds around 11,000 distinct CDR3 sequences; about three fifths are singletons and the top ten take roughly 37%. The TCR originated in a male donor with esophageal squamous cell carcinoma. Material: esophageal tumor tissue. The chain couples TRBV7-2 to TRBJ2-3; D is uncertain. Here the CDR3 DNA reads TGTGCCAGCAGCTTACCGCAAGCGGATACGCAGTATTTT. Residues: CASSLPQADTQYF.